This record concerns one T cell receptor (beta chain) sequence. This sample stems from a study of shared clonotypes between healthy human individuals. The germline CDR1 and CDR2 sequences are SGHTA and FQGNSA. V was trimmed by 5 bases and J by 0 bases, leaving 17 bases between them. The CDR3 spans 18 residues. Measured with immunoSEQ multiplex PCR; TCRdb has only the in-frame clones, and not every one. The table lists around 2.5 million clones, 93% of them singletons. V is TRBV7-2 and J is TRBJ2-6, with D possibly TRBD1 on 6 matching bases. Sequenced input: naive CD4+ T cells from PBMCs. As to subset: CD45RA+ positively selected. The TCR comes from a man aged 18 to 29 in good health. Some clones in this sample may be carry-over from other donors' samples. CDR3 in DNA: TGTGCCAGCAGCCCACGAGGACAGCTCAGCTCTGGGGCCAACGTCCTGACTTTC. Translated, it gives CASSPRGQLSSGANVLTF.